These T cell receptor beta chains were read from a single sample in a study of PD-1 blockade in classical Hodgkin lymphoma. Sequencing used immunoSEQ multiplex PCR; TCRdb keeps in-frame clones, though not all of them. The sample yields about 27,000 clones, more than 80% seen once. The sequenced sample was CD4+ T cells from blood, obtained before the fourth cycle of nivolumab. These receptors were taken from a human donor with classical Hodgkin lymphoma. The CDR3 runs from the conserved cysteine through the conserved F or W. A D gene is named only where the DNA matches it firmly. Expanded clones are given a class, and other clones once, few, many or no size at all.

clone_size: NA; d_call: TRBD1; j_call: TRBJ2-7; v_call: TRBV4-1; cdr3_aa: CASRPGTGANEQYF; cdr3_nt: TGCGCCAGCAGACCCGGGACAGGGGCCAACGAGCAGTACTTC
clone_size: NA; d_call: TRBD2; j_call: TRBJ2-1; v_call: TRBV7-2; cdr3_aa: CASSFSSGSVYNEQFF; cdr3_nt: TGTGCCAGCAGCTTTAGTAGCGGGAGTGTTTACAATGAGCAGTTCTTC
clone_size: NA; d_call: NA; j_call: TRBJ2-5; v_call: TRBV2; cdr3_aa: CASSVFVVWGAETQYF; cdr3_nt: TGTGCCAGCAGTGTTTTTGTCGTTTGGGGGGCAGAGACCCAGTACTTC
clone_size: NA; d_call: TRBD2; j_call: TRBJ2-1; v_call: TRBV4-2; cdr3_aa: CASSQVFRFKETSGVYNEQFF; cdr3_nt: TGTGCCAGCAGCCAAGTATTTAGGTTTAAAGAAACTAGCGGAGTCTACAATGAGCAGTTCTTC
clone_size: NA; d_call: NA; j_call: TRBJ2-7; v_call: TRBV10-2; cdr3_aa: CASSESVYEQYF; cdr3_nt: TGCGCCAGCAGTGAAAGTGTTTACGAGCAGTACTTC
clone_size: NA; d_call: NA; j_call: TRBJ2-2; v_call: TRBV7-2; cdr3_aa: CASSLERVGELFF; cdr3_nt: TGTGCCAGCAGCTTAGAAAGGGTTGGGGAGCTGTTTTTT
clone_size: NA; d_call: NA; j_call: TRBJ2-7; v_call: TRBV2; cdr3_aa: CASSEQGRDYEQYF; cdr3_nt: TGTGCCAGCAGTGAACAGGGGAGGGATTACGAGCAGTACTTC
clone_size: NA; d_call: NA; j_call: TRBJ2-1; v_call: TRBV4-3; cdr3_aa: CASSQVYGNNEQFF; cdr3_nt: TGCGCCAGCAGCCAAGTTTATGGGAACAATGAGCAGTTCTTC
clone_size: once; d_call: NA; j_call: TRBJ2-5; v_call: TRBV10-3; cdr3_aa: CAIGEETQYF; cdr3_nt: TGTGCCATCGGGGAAGAGACCCAGTACTTC
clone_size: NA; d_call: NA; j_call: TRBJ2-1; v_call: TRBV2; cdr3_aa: CASRAGTQNSNEQFF; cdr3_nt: TGTGCCAGCAGAGCCGGGACCCAAAACTCCAATGAGCAGTTCTTC
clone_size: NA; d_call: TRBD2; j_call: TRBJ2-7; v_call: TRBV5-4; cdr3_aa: CASSKGTSGGKDEQYF; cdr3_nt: TGTGCCAGCAGCAAAGGGACTAGCGGGGGAAAGGACGAGCAGTACTTC
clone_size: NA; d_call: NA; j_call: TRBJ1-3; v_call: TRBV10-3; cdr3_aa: CASGRTDTIYF; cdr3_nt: TGTGCCAGTGGGAGAACGGACACCATATATTTT